Listed below are T cell receptor beta chains from one sample, sequenced in a study of Tregs in tolerant kidney transplant recipients. The repertoire was sequenced with immunoSEQ multiplex PCR; TCRdb's copy has only in-frame clones and lacks some. This sample has about 240,000 clones; around 81% occur once, and the top ten carry approximately 0.69%. Sequenced sample: CD4+ T cells from blood. The source of these receptors is a human donor in good health. Both conserved end residues are part of each CDR3. The order of the fields is V gene, D gene, CDR3 length, clone size, J gene, CDR3 protein, CDR3 DNA. The D gene is left open where the match is weak. Clone size is not always given. Where it is, it says once, few, many or a class for expanded clones.

>TRBV5-4|TRBD2|15|once|TRBJ2-5
CASSQGLAGQETQYF
TGTGCCAGCAGCCAAGGACTAGCGGGGCAAGAGACCCAGTACTTC
>TRBV7-9|-|12|-|TRBJ1-2
CASSLTRDGYTF
TGTGCCAGCAGCTTAACCCGGGATGGCTACACCTTC
>TRBV19|-|14|-|TRBJ1-5
CASGLWRSNQPQHF
TGTGCCAGCGGACTATGGAGGAGCAATCAGCCCCAGCATTTT
>TRBV11-3|-|16|-|TRBJ2-3
CASSLGPLQGQDTQYF
TGTGCCAGCAGCTTAGGGCCCCTCCAGGGTCAAGATACGCAGTATTTT
>TRBV7-7|-|13|few|TRBJ1-4
CASSLWAGEKLFF
TGTGCTAGCAGCTTATGGGCAGGGGAAAAACTGTTTTTT
>TRBV7-9|-|16|-|TRBJ1-3
CASSRGQRSSGNTIYF
TGTGCCAGCAGCCGAGGACAGCGGAGCTCTGGAAACACCATATATTTT
>TRBV9|TRBD2|17|-|TRBJ2-3
CASSHAASGGASDTQYF
TGTGCCAGCAGCCACGCTGCTAGCGGGGGGGCGTCAGATACGCAGTATTTT
>TRBV4-1|-|16|few|TRBJ1-1
CASSHSPKDLNTEAFF
TGCGCCAGCAGCCACAGCCCGAAGGACCTGAACACTGAAGCTTTCTTT
>TRBV29-1|-|14|-|TRBJ1-1
CSVALGTFNTEAFF
TGCAGCGTTGCGCTCGGGACATTTAACACTGAAGCTTTCTTT
>TRBV2|-|14|-|TRBJ1-1
CASIGQAVSTEAFF
TGTGCCAGCATTGGGCAGGCCGTCTCCACTGAAGCTTTCTTT
>TRBV27|-|15|-|TRBJ2-5
CASSSLALKGETQYF
TGTGCCAGCAGTTCTCTGGCCTTGAAGGGGGAGACCCAGTACTTC
>TRBV5-1|-|13|-|TRBJ1-1
CASSLDLGSEAFF
TGCGCCAGCAGCTTGGATTTGGGTTCTGAAGCTTTCTTT
>TRBV5-6|TRBD1|14|-|TRBJ1-4
CASSNGQAGEKLFF
TGTGCCAGCAGCAACGGACAGGCCGGGGAGAAACTGTTTTTT
>TRBV7-3|-|13|-|TRBJ1-1
CASSATVNTEAFF
TGTGCCAGCAGCGCGACAGTGAACACTGAAGCTTTCTTT
>TRBV11-2|-|13|-|TRBJ1-1
CASNGQPNTEAFF
TGTGCCAGCAACGGACAGCCTAACACTGAAGCTTTCTTT
>TRBV25-1|-|12|-|TRBJ1-1
CASSEFGTEAFF
TGTGCCAGCAGTGAATTTGGGACTGAAGCTTTCTTT
>TRBV7-6|TRBD2|17|once|TRBJ2-5
CASRAGTSGRERETQYF
TGTGCCAGCAGGGCCGGGACTAGCGGGAGAGAACGAGAGACCCAGTACTTC
>TRBV19|TRBD1|14|few|TRBJ1-1
CASSIRTGGTEAFF
TGTGCCAGTAGTATAAGGACAGGGGGCACTGAAGCTTTCTTT
>TRBV28|-|12|-|TRBJ1-5
CASSPLYGPQHF
TGTGCCAGCAGCCCCTTGTATGGGCCCCAGCATTTT
>TRBV10-2|-|14|-|TRBJ2-3
CASSEKRGTDTQYF
TGCGCCAGCAGTGAGAAGCGGGGCACAGATACGCAGTATTTT
>TRBV19|TRBD2|15|few|TRBJ2-1
CASSMLAGVGDEQFF
TGTGCCAGTAGTATGCTAGCGGGAGTAGGAGATGAGCAGTTCTTC
>TRBV27|-|14|few|TRBJ1-4
CASRPATYNEKLFF
TGTGCCAGCCGCCCAGCAACCTACAATGAAAAACTGTTTTTT
>TRBV27|TRBD2|17|-|TRBJ2-1
CASSFRAGGFGINEQFF
TGTGCCAGCAGTTTCCGAGCGGGGGGGTTTGGTATCAATGAGCAGTTCTTC
>TRBV19|-|14|few|TRBJ2-3
CAATDALNTDTQYF
TGTGCCGCCACGGATGCGTTAAACACAGATACGCAGTATTTT
>TRBV11-2|-|14|-|TRBJ1-4
CASSHRGGVEKLFF
TGTGCCAGCAGCCACCGTGGAGGGGTAGAAAAACTGTTTTTT
>TRBV5-1|-|16|-|TRBJ1-3
CASSLDRGSSGNTIYF
TGCGCCAGCAGCTTGGATCGGGGGAGCTCTGGAAACACCATATATTTT
>TRBV6-1|-|13|-|TRBJ2-5
CASSRTVRETQYF
TGTGCCAGCAGTCGGACAGTGCGAGAGACCCAGTACTTC
>TRBV6-5|-|14|few|TRBJ1-5
CASSRNGAGQPQHF
TGTGCCAGCAGCCGCAATGGAGCTGGGCAGCCCCAGCATTTT
>TRBV5-6|-|17|-|TRBJ2-6
CASSLGSRRSGANVLTF
TGTGCCAGCAGCTTGGGGTCACGGAGGTCTGGGGCCAACGTCCTGACTTTC
>TRBV7-9|TRBD2|16|-|TRBJ2-5
CASSSLAGEGQETQYF
TGTGCCAGCAGCTCGCTAGCGGGAGAGGGGCAAGAGACCCAGTACTTC
>TRBV11-1|-|14|-|TRBJ1-4
CASSPGRTNEKLFF
TGTGCCAGCAGCCCCGGCCGAACTAATGAAAAACTGTTTTTT
>TRBV10-1|-|11|-|TRBJ1-2
CASSGGAGYTF
TGCGCCAGCAGTGGGGGCGCAGGCTACACCTTC
>TRBV11-2|-|13|once|TRBJ1-1
CASTFAGVAEAFF
TGTGCCAGCACTTTCGCGGGGGTTGCTGAAGCTTTCTTT
>TRBV30|-|15|-|TRBJ1-4
CAWSRSGTSNEKLFF
TGTGCCTGGAGTAGGTCCGGGACAAGTAATGAAAAACTGTTTTTT
>TRBV13|-|13|-|TRBJ2-2
CASSSTKGGELFF
TGTGCCAGCAGCTCGACCAAGGGCGGGGAGCTGTTTTTT
>TRBV5-1|-|17|-|TRBJ2-5
CASSPGGGGGNQETQYF
TGCGCCAGCAGCCCCGGCGGAGGGGGAGGAAACCAAGAGACCCAGTACTTC
>TRBV5-1|-|14|-|TRBJ2-5
CASSPAGGQETQYF
TGCGCCAGCAGCCCTGCAGGAGGCCAAGAGACCCAGTACTTC
>TRBV2|-|15|-|TRBJ2-7
CASRPKVAAAYEQYF
TGTGCCAGCAGACCAAAGGTGGCGGCGGCCTACGAGCAGTACTTC
>TRBV11-2|-|13|-|TRBJ2-5
CASSPTELETQYF
TGTGCCAGCAGCCCTACGGAGCTGGAGACCCAGTACTTC
>TRBV5-1|TRBD2|17|-|TRBJ2-7
CASSLGTSGARDYEQYF
TGCGCCAGCAGCTTAGGGACTAGCGGGGCGAGGGACTACGAGCAGTACTTC
>TRBV9|-|14|-|TRBJ2-7
CASSVGESSYEQYF
TGTGCCAGCAGCGTAGGAGAGAGCTCCTACGAGCAGTACTTC
>TRBV6-1|-|15|-|TRBJ1-2
CASSEAQLHSYGYTF
TGTGCCAGCAGTGAAGCCCAACTGCACTCCTATGGCTACACCTTC
>TRBV7-6|-|15|-|TRBJ2-3
CASSSGPPRTDTQYF
TGTGCCAGCAGCTCGGGGCCCCCCCGCACAGATACGCAGTATTTT
>TRBV5-4|TRBD2|18|-|TRBJ2-1
CASSPTLTSGGAYNEQFF
TGTGCCAGCAGCCCGACCCTGACTAGCGGAGGCGCCTACAATGAGCAGTTCTTC
>TRBV19|-|17|once|TRBJ1-5
CASSIRSIPSIGQPQHF
TGTGCCAGTAGTATACGGTCCATCCCTAGCATTGGTCAGCCCCAGCATTTT
>TRBV18|TRBD2|13|-|TRBJ2-5
CASSLGLAETQYF
TGTGCCAGCTCCCTTGGACTAGCGGAGACCCAGTACTTC
>TRBV2|-|14|once|TRBJ2-1
CASLRESSYNEQFF
TGTGCCAGCCTCAGGGAAAGCTCCTACAATGAGCAGTTCTTC
>TRBV7-8|-|13|-|TRBJ2-5
CASSVTHQETQYF
TGTGCCAGCAGCGTGACACACCAAGAGACCCAGTACTTC
>TRBV5-1|TRBD1|13|-|TRBJ2-1
CASSWTGENEQFF
TGCGCCAGCAGCTGGACAGGGGAGAATGAGCAGTTCTTC
>TRBV25-1|TRBD1|15|-|TRBJ2-5
CASSEYEDRPRIQYF
TGTGCCAGCAGTGAATACGAGGACAGGCCGAGGATCCAGTACTTC
>TRBV5-1|-|14|-|TRBJ2-3
CASSSAASTDTQYF
TGCGCCAGCAGCTCGGCAGCCAGCACAGATACGCAGTATTTT
>TRBV25-1|-|14|-|TRBJ2-5
CASSRGPLRETQYF
TGTGCCAGCAGCCGAGGTCCCCTGCGGGAGACCCAGTACTTC
>TRBV10-3|TRBD1|14|-|TRBJ2-7
CAIRGDRGDYEQYF
TGTGCCATCAGAGGGGACAGGGGCGACTACGAGCAGTACTTC